This T cell receptor beta chain stems from a study of T-cell memory formation after mild COVID-19. TCRdb analysed the 5' RACE reads with MiXCR anew, one entry per CDR3 protein. The profile covers 200,000 to 300,000 distinct CDR3 sequences, with around 15% appearing a single time and around a fifth taken by the ten largest. This clonotype appeared a few times. The antigen is unknown. Trimming removed 3 bases from V and 7 bases from J, with 13 bases in between. In germline, CDR1 is DFQATT, CDR2 SNEGSKA (reference sequence). This CDR3 has 12 residues. General observations from the study: Shrinking CD4+ clones resided mostly in CM and EM, and CD8+ ones in EMRA. Day 15 to 85 contracting clones showed balanced CD4/CD8; later expanders leaned CD4+.

The J gene is TRBJ2-7, the V gene TRBV20-1; D might be TRBD2 (6 bases). Sequencing was done on a sample of PBMCs or a T cell subset sorted from them (not recorded which). The TCR originated in a man aged 18 to 35 who had mild COVID-19 (a few samples of this study predate the infection). Cell type and time point are not known. The CDR3 protein is CSARTWSGEQYV. CDR3 in DNA: TGCAGTGCTAGGACATGGAGCGGGGAGCAGTACGTC.